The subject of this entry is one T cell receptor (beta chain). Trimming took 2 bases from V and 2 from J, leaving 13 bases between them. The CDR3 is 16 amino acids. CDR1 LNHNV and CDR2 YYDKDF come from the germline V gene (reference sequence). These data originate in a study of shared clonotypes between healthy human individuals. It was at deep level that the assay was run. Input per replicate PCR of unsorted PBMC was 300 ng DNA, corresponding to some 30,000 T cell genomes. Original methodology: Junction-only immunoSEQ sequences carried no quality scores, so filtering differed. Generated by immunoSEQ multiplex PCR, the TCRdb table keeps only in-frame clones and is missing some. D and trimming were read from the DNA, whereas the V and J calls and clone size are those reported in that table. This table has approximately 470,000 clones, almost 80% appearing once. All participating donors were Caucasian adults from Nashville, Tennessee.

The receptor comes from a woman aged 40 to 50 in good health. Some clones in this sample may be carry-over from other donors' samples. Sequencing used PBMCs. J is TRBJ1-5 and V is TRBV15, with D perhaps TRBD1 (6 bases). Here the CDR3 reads CATSRRLDSGNQPQHF. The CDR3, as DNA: TGTGCCACCAGCAGACGGTTGGACAGTGGCAATCAGCCCCAGCATTTT.